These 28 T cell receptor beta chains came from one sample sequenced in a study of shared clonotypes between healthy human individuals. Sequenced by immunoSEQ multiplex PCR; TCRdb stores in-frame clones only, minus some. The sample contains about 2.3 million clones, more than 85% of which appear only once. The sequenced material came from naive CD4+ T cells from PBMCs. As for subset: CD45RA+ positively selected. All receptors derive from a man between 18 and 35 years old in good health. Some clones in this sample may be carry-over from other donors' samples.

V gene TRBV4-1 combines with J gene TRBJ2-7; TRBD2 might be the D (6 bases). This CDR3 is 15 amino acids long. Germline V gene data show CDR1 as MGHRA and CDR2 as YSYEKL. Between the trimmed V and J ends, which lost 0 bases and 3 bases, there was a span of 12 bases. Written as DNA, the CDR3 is TGCGCCAGCAGCCAAGATAGGTTGCGGGGCTACGAGCAGTACTTC. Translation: CASSQDRLRGYEQYF.

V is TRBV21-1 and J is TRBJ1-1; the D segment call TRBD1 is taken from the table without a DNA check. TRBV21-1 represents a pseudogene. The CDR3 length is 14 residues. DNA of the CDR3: TGTGCCATCCCGGACCTACAACAGGGGAGCGAAGCTTTCTTT. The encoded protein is CAIPDLQQGSEAFF.

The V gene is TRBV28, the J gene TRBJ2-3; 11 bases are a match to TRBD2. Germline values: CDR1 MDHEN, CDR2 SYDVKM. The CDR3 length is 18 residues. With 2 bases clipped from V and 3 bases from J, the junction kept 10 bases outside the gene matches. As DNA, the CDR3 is TGTGCCAGCAGTTTACCCCCGGCTAGCGGGAGGAGAACAGATACGCAGTATTTT. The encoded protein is CASSLPPASGRRTDTQYF.

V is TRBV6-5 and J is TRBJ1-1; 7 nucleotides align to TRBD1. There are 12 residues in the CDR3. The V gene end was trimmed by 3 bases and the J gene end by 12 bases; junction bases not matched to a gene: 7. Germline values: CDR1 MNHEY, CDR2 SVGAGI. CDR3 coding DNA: TGTGCCAGCAGTTATACGGCAGGGGGGACTTTCTTT. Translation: CASSYTAGGTFF.

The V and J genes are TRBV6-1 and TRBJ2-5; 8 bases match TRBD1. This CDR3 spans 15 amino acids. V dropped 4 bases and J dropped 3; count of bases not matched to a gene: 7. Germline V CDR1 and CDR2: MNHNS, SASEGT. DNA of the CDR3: TGTGCCAGCAGTGGGACAGGGCATAGGGAAGAGACCCAGTACTTC. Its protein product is CASSGTGHREETQYF.

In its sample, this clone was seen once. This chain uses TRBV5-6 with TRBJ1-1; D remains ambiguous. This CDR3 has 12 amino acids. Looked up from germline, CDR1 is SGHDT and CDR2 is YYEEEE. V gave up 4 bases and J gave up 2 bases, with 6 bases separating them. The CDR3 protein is CASSNLNTEAFF. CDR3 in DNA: TGTGCCAGCAGCAACCTAAACACTGAAGCTTTCTTT. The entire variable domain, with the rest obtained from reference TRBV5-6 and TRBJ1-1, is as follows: DAGVTQSPTHLIKTRGQQVTLRCSPKSGHDTVSWYQQALGQGPQFIFQYYEEEERQRGNFPDRFSGHQFPNYSSELNVNALLLGDSALYLCASSNLNTEAFFGQGTRLTVV.

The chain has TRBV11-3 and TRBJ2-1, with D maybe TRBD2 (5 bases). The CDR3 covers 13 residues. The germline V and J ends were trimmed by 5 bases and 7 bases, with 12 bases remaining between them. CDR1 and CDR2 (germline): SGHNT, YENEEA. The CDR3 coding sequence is TGTGCCAGCAGCCCTCCCCCGGGGAATGAGCAGTTCTTC. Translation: CASSPPPGNEQFF.

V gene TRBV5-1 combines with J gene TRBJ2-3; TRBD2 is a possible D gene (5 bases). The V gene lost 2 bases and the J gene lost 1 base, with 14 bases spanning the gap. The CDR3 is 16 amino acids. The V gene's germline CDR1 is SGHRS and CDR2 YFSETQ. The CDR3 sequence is CASSFPTSVGTDTQYF. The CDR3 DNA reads TGCGCCAGCAGCTTCCCAACTAGTGTGGGCACAGATACGCAGTATTTT.

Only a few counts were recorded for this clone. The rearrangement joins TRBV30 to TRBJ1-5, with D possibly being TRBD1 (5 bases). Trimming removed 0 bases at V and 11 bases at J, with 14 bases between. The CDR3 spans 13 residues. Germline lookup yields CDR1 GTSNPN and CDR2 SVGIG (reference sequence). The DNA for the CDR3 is TGTGCCTGGAGTGTAAAGGGAGGGGTGGCCCAGCATTTT. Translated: CAWSVKGGVAQHF.

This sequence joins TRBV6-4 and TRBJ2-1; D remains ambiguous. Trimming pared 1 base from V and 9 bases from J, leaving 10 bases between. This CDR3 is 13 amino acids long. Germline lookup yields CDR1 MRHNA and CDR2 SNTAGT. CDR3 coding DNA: TGTGCCAGCAGTGACTTTAGCTGGAGTGAGCAGTTCTTC. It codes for CASSDFSWSEQFF.

The CDR3 DNA reads as TGTGCCAGCAGCTTAGATACACAAGATACGCAGTATTTT. This gives the protein CASSLDTQDTQYF. The rearrangement uses TRBV13 and TRBJ2-3; no firm D call. The CDR3 consists of 13 residues. Trimming shortened V by 1 base and J by 5 bases, and 7 bases separated the two germline ends. The germline CDR1 and CDR2 sequences are PRHDT and FYEKMQ (reference sequence).

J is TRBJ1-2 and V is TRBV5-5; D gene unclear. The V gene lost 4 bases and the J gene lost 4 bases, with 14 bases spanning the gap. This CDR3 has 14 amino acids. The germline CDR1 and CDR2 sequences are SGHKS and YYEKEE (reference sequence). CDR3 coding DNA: TGTGCCAGCAGCCCTACCTCGACGGGCTATGGCTACACCTTC. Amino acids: CASSPTSTGYGYTF.

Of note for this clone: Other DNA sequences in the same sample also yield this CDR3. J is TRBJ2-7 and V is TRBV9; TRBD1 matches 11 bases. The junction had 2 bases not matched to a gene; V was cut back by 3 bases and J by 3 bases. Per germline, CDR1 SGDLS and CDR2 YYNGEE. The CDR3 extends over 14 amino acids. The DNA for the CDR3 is TGTGCCAGCAGCGCCGGGACAGGGGGCTACGAGCAGTACTTC. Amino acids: CASSAGTGGYEQYF.

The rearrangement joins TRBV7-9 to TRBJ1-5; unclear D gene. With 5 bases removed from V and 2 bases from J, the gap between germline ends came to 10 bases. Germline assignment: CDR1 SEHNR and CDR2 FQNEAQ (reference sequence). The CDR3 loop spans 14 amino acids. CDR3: CASSPYSGNQPQHF. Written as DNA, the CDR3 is TGTGCCAGCAGCCCCTACAGTGGCAATCAGCCCCAGCATTTT.

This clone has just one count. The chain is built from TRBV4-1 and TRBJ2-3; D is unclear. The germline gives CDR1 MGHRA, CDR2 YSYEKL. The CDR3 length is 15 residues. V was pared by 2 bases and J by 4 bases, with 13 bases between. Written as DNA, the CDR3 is TGCGCCAGCAGCCAAACAGAAGTCCACCCAGATACGCAGTATTTT. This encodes CASSQTEVHPDTQYF.

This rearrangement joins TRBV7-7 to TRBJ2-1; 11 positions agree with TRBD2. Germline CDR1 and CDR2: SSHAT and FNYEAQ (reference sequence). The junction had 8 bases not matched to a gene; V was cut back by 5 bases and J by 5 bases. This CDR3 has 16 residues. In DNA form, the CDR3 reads TGTGCCAGCAGCCGAATAGCGGGAGGGCCGCACAATGAGCAGTTCTTC. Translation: CASSRIAGGPHNEQFF.

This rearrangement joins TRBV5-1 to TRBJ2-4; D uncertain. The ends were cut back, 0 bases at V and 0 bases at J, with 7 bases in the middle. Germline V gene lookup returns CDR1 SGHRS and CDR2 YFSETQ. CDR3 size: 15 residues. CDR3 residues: CASSLVPSAKNIQYF. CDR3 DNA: TGCGCCAGCAGCTTGGTGCCGTCAGCCAAAAACATTCAGTACTTC.

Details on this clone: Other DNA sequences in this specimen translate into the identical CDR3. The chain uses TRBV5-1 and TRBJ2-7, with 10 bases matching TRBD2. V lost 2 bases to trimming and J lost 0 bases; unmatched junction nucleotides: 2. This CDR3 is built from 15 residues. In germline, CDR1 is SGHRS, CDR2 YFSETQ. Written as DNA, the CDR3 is TGCGCCAGCAGCTTACTAGCGGGACCCTCCTACGAGCAGTACTTC. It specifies CASSLLAGPSYEQYF. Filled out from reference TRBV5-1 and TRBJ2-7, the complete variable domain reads KAGVTQTPRYLIKTRGQQVTLSCSPISGHRSVSWYQQTPGQGLQFLFEYFSETQRNKGNFPGRFSGRQFSNSRSEMNVSTLELGDSALYLCASSLLAGPSYEQYFGPGTRLTVT.

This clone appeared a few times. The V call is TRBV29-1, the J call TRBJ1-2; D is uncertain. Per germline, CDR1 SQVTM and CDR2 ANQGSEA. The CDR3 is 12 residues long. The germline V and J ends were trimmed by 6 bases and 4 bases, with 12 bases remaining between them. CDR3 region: CSVPQEGYGYTF. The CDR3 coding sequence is TGCAGCGTGCCGCAGGAAGGCTATGGCTACACCTTC.

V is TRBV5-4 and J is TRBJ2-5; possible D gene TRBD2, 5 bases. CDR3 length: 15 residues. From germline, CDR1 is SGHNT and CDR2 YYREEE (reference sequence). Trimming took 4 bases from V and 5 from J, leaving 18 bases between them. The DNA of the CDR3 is TGTGCCAGCAGCAAGAACGACCGCGGGCGGGAGACCCAGTACTTC. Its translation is CASSKNDRGRETQYF. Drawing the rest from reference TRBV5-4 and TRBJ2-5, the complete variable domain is ETGVTQSPTHLIKTRGQQVTLRCSSQSGHNTVSWYQQALGQGPQFIFQYYREEENGRGNFPPRFSGLQFPNYSSELNVNALELDDSALYLCASSKNDRGRETQYFGPGTRLLVL.

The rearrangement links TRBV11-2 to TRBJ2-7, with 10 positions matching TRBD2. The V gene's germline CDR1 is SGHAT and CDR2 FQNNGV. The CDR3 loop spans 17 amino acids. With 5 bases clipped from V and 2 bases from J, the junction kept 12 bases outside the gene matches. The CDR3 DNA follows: TGTGCCAGCAGCCCCACGCGGACTAGCGGAAACCCCTACGAGCAGTACTTC. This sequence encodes CASSPTRTSGNPYEQYF.

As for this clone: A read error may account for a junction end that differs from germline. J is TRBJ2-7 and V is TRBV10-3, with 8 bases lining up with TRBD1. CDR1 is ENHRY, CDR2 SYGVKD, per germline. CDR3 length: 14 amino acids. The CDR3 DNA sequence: TGTGCCATCACTGAGGGACAGGCTCCCCGCGAGCAGTACTTC. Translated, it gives CAITEGQAPREQYF.

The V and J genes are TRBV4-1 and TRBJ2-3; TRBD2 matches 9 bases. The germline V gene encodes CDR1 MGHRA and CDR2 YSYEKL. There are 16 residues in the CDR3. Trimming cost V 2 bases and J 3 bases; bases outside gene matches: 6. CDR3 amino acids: CASSQIAGVVTDTQYF. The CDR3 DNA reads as TGCGCCAGCAGCCAAATAGCGGGAGTGGTGACAGATACGCAGTATTTT.

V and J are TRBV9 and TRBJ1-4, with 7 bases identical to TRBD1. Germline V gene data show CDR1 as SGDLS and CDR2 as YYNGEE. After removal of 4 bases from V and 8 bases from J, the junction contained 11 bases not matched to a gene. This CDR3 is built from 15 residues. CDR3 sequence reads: CASSTRRQGDEKLFF. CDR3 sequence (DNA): TGTGCCAGCAGCACCCGGAGGCAGGGGGACGAAAAACTGTTTTTT.

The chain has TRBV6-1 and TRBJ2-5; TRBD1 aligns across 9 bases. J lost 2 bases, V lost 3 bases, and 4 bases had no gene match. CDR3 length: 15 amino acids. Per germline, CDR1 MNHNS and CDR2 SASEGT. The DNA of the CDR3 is TGTGCCAGCAGTGAGAGGACAGGGGTACAAGAGACCCAGTACTTC. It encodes CASSERTGVQETQYF.

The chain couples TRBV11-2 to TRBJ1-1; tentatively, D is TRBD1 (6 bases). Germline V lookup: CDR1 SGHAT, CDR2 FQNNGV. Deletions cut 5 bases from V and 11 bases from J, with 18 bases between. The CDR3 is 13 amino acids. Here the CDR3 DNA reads TGTGCCAGCAGCCCGGGGGGGCTAACGAGGGCTTTCTTT. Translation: CASSPGGLTRAFF.

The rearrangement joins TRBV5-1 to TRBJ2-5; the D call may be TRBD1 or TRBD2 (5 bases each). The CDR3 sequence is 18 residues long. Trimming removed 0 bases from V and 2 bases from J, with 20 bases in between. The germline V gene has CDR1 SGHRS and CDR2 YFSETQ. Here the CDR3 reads CASSLAVISLGDQETQYF. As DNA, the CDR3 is TGCGCCAGCAGCTTGGCCGTTATTTCGTTGGGGGATCAAGAGACCCAGTACTTC.

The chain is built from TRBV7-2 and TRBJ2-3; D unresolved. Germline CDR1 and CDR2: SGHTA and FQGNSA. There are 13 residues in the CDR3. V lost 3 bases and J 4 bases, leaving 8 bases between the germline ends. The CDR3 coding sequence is TGTGCCAGCAGCTTTCGTTCCCCAGATACGCAGTATTTT. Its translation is CASSFRSPDTQYF.